One and the same sample provided the 12 T cell receptor beta chains below, sequenced in a study of beta chain features in type 1 diabetes. Sequenced material consisted of expressed TCRB transcripts (all of the isolated RNA was reverse transcribed). The assay was immunoSEQ multiplex PCR, and TCRdb's table has in-frame clones only and misses some. The sample has more than 300,000 clones, roughly 12% seen once. Sequenced sample: naive CD4+ T cells from blood. Receptors were obtained from a young man in good health.

DNA for the CDR3: TGCAGCCCCCCCGTGACAGGGAATATGCAGCCCCAGCATTTT. As protein: CSPPVTGNMQPQHF. This rearrangement joins TRBV29-1 to TRBJ1-5; TRBD1 aligns across 7 bases. This CDR3 has 14 amino acids. Per germline, CDR1 SQVTM and CDR2 ANQGSEA. With V trimmed by 8 bases and J by 7 bases, 14 bases remained unmatched.

This clone turned up a few times. This chain connects TRBV29-1 to TRBJ1-1; TRBD1 matches 7 bases. V gave up 6 bases and J gave up 3 bases; unmatched junction bases: 7. The germline V gene encodes CDR1 SQVTM and CDR2 ANQGSEA. The CDR3 has 13 amino acids. This chain's CDR3 is CSVGRGLDTEAFF. Written as DNA, the CDR3 is TGCAGCGTCGGTAGGGGGCTGGACACTGAAGCTTTCTTT.

The V call is TRBV30, the J call TRBJ1-5; D ambiguous. CDR1 and CDR2 (germline): GTSNPN, SVGIG (reference sequence). The V and J ends lost 2 bases and 7 bases respectively, with 15 bases between them. The CDR3 sequence is 14 residues long. In DNA form, the CDR3 reads TGTGCCTGGAGTCCGGAGTCGGATGGGCAGCCCCAGCATTTT. Protein: CAWSPESDGQPQHF. Using reference TRBV30 and TRBJ1-5 for the parts outside the CDR3, the full variable domain is SQTIHQWPATLVQPVGSPLSLECTVEGTSNPNLYWYRQAAGRGLQLLFYSVGIGQISSEVPQNLSASRPQDRQFILSSKKLLLSDSGFYLCAWSPESDGQPQHFGDGTRLSIL.

The chain has TRBV15 and TRBJ2-4; D may be TRBD2 (5 bases). Trimming removed 1 base from V and 6 bases from J, with 13 bases in between. Germline CDR1 and CDR2: LNHNV and YYDKDF (reference sequence). This CDR3 contains 15 residues. CDR3 DNA: TGTGCCACCAGCAGAGCAACTGGACTGGGAAACATTCAGTACTTC. This sequence encodes CATSRATGLGNIQYF.

The rearrangement uses TRBV6-1 and TRBJ2-7; 8 bases are a match to TRBD1. Per the germline V gene, CDR1 is MNHNS and CDR2 is SASEGT. The CDR3 extends over 14 amino acids. V was clipped by 7 bases and J by 2 bases; unmatched bases: 7. The CDR3 region has the DNA TGTGCCAGCATTTTGACACAGGGGGCCTACGAGCAGTACTTC. Protein sequence: CASILTQGAYEQYF.

This chain's CDR3 is CASSSPGGELFF. The CDR3 nucleotides read TGTGCCAGCAGCTCCCCAGGCGGGGAGCTGTTTTTT. The chain combines TRBV7-2 with TRBJ2-2; D remains ambiguous. The CDR3 sequence is 12 residues long. Germline-derived CDR1 and CDR2 are SGHTA and FQGNSA. The V and J ends lost 4 bases and 7 bases respectively, with 7 bases between them.

The J gene is TRBJ1-4, the V gene TRBV28; D may be TRBD1 (6 bases). The V gene lost 4 bases and the J gene lost 8 bases, with 14 bases spanning the gap. The germline gives CDR1 MDHEN, CDR2 SYDVKM. The CDR3 consists of 14 residues. The DNA for the CDR3 is TGTGCCAGCAGTTCTAACAGGGAGGGAGAAAAACTGTTTTTT. This gives the protein CASSSNREGEKLFF.

This clone was detected a few times. V and J are TRBV6-6 and TRBJ1-2, with D maybe TRBD1 (5 bases). Trimming pared 4 bases from V and 8 bases from J, leaving 14 bases between. Germline CDR1 and CDR2: MNHNY and SVGAGI (reference sequence). The CDR3 is 13 amino acids. DNA for the CDR3: TGTGCCAGCAGTTCTGCGCAGGGCAGCGGCTACACCTTC. It specifies CASSSAQGSGYTF.

The DNA for the CDR3 is TGTGCCAGCTCATCCCTAGCGGGGGGGCGAGGTGAGCAGTTCTTC. This sequence encodes CASSSLAGGRGEQFF. The chain combines TRBV18 with TRBJ2-1; 12 bases are shared with TRBD2. The CDR3 sequence is 15 residues long. CDR1 and CDR2 from the germline V gene are KGHSH and LQKENI. V was pared by 5 bases and J by 9 bases, with 8 bases of the junction left unmatched.

This clone has just a few counts. The chain carries TRBV29-1 and TRBJ1-2; D possibly corresponds to TRBD1 (6 bases). Between the trimmed V and J ends, which lost 3 bases and 2 bases, there was a span of 7 bases. The CDR3 loop spans 12 amino acids. From germline, CDR1 is SQVTM and CDR2 ANQGSEA. CDR3 sequence reads: CSVDTGNYGYTF. The CDR3 nucleotides are TGCAGCGTTGATACAGGGAACTATGGCTACACCTTC. Drawing the rest from reference TRBV29-1 and TRBJ1-2, the complete variable domain is SAVISQKPSRDICQRGTSLTIQCQVDSQVTMMFWYRQQPGQSLTLIATANQGSEATYESGFVIDKFPISRPNLTFSTLTVSNMSPEDSSIYLCSVDTGNYGYTFGSGTRLTVV.

This clone was seen more than once but under ten times. The gene calls are TRBV5-1 and TRBJ2-7; 7 nucleotides match TRBD2. The CDR3 totals 15 residues. Germline assignment: CDR1 SGHRS and CDR2 YFSETQ. The trim removed 7 bases at V and 0 bases at J, leaving 10 bases unmatched. CDR3 DNA: TGCGCCAGCGGCTACTTGCGGGAGAGCTCCTACGAGCAGTACTTC. Its translation: CASGYLRESSYEQYF.

CDR3 region: CASSPRGGPDTQYF. For the CDR3, the DNA is TGTGCCAGCAGCCCCAGAGGAGGCCCAGATACGCAGTATTTT. The chain links TRBV11-2 to TRBJ2-3, with TRBD2 as a possible D gene (5 bases). With 5 bases removed from V and 4 bases from J, the gap between germline ends came to 13 bases. Germline loops: CDR1 SGHAT, CDR2 FQNNGV. The CDR3 is 14 residues long. The full variable domain, completed using reference TRBV11-2 and TRBJ2-3, is EAGVAQSPRYKIIEKRQSVAFWCNPISGHATLYWYQQILGQGPKLLIQFQNNGVVDDSQLPKDRFSAERLKGVDSTLKIQPAKLEDSAVYLCASSPRGGPDTQYFGPGTRLTVL.